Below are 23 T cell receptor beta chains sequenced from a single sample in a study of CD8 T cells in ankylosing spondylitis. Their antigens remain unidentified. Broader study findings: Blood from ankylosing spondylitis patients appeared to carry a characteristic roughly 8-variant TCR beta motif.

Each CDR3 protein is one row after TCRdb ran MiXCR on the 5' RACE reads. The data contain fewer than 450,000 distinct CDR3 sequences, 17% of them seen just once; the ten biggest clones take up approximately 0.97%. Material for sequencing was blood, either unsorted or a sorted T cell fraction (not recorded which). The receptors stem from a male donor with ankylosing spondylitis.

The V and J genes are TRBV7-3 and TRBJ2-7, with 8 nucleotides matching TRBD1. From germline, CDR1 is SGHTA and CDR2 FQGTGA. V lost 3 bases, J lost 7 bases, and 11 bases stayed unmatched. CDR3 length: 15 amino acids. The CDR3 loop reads CASSLRQGPTGEQYF. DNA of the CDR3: TGTGCCAGCAGCTTGAGACAGGGGCCGACGGGGGAGCAGTACTTC.

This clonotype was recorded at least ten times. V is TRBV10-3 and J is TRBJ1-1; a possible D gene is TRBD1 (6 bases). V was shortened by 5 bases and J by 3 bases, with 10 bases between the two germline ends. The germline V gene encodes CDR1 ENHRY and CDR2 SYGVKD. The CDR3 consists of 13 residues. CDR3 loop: CAISQGTHTEAFF. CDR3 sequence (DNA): TGTGCCATCAGTCAGGGGACGCACACTGAAGCTTTCTTT.

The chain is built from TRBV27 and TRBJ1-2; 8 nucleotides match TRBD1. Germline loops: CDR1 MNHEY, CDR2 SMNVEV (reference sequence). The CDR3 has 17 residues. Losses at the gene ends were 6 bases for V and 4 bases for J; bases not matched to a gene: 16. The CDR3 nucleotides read TGTGCCAGCAGGCCCCTTTCCAGCGGACAGGGTTTCTATGGCTACACCTTC. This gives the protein CASRPLSSGQGFYGYTF.

CDR3 protein: CASEGGRSSYNEQFF. DNA for the CDR3: TGTGCCAGCGAGGGGGGGCGGAGCTCCTACAATGAGCAGTTCTTC. The V call is TRBV2, the J call TRBJ2-1, with D maybe TRBD2 (7 bases). In germline, CDR1 is SNHLY, CDR2 FYNNEI. V lost 8 bases and J lost 0, with 14 bases in between. CDR3 size: 15 residues.

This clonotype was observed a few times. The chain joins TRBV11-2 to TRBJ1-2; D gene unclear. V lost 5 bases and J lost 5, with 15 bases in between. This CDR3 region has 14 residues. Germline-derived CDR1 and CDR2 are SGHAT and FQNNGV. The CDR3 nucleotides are TGTGCCAGCAGCAGCCAGTCGGTACGATATGGCTACACCTTC. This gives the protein CASSSQSVRYGYTF.

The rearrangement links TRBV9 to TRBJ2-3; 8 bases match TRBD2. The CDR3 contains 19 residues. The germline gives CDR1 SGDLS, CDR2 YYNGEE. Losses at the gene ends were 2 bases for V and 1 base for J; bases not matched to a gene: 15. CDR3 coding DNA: TGTGCCAGCAGCGTCCGTCCGTTACTAGCGGAGTGGGGCACAGATACGCAGTATTTT. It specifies CASSVRPLLAEWGTDTQYF.

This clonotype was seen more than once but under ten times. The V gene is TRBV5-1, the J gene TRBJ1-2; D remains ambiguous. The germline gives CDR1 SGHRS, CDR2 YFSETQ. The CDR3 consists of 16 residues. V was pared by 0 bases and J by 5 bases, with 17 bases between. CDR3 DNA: TGCGCCAGCAGCTTGGCCCTGGGATCAACTGGGTATGGCTACACCTTC. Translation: CASSLALGSTGYGYTF.

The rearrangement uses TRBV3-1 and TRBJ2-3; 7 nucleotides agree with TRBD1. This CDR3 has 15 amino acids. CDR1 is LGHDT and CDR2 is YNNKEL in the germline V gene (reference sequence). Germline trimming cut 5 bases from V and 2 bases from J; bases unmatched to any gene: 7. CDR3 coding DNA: TGTGCCAGCAGCTATCGGGACAGATTCACAGATACGCAGTATTTT. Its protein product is CASSYRDRFTDTQYF.

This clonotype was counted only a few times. The CDR3 sequence: CSAYSRGGSYNEQFF. The DNA of the CDR3 is TGCAGTGCTTACTCCCGGGGGGGATCCTACAATGAGCAGTTCTTC. V gene TRBV20-1 combines with J gene TRBJ2-1; 8 nucleotides agree with TRBD2. This CDR3 spans 15 amino acids. The germline V gene encodes CDR1 DFQATT and CDR2 SNEGSKA (reference sequence). Trimming took 5 bases from V and 1 from J; bases not matched to a gene: 7.

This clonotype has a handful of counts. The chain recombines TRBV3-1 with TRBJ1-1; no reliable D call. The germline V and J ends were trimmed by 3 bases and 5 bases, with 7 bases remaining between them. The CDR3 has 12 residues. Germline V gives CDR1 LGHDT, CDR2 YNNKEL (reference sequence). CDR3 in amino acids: CASSHGRTEAFF. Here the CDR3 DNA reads TGTGCCAGCAGCCATGGGAGGACTGAAGCTTTCTTT.

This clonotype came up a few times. The CDR3: CASSSTQYGAFF. Written as DNA, the CDR3 is TGTGCCAGCAGCTCCACACAGTACGGGGCTTTCTTT. The gene calls are TRBV11-1 and TRBJ1-1; D not certain. This CDR3 comprises 12 residues. V gave up 4 bases and J gave up 11 bases, with 14 bases separating them. The germline V gene encodes CDR1 SGHAT and CDR2 FQDESV (reference sequence).

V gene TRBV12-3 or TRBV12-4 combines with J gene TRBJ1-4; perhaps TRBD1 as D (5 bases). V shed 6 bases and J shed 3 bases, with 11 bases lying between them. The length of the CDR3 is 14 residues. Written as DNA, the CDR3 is TGTGCCAGCAGCCCGGGACTTCCTAATGAAAAACTGTTTTTT. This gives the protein CASSPGLPNEKLFF.

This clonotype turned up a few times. The CDR3 DNA follows: TGTGCCAGCAGCCATGGAGGGGCAGGTGAAAAACTGTTTTTT. Its translation is CASSHGGAGEKLFF. The chain carries TRBV3-1 and TRBJ1-4; TRBD1 is a possible D gene (5 bases). The V gene lost 3 bases and the J gene lost 7 bases, with 12 bases spanning the gap. This CDR3 has 14 residues. CDR1 is LGHDT, CDR2 YNNKEL, per germline (reference sequence).

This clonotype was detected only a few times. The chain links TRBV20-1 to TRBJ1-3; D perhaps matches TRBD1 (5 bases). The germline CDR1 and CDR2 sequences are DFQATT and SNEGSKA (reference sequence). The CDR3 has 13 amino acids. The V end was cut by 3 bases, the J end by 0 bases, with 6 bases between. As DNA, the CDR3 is TGCAGTGCTAGCCAGGGCTCTGGAAACACCATATATTTT. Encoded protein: CSASQGSGNTIYF.

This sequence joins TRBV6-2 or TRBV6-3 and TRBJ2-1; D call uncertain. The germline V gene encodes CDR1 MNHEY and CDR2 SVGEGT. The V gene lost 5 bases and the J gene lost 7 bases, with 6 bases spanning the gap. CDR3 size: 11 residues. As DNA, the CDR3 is TGTGCCAGCAGTACCTTTAATGAGCAGTTCTTC. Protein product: CASSTFNEQFF.

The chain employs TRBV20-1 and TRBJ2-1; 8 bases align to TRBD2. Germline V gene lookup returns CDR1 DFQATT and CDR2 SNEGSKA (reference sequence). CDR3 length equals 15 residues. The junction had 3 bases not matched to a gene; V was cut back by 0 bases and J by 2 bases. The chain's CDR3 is CSARDGTRTYNEQFF. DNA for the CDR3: TGCAGTGCTAGAGATGGGACTAGGACCTACAATGAGCAGTTCTTC.

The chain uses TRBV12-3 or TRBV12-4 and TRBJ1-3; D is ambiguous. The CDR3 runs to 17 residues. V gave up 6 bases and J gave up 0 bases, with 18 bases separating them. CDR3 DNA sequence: TGTGCCAGCAGCCCCGACGGGATCCCGGCCTCTGGAAACACCATATATTTT. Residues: CASSPDGIPASGNTIYF.

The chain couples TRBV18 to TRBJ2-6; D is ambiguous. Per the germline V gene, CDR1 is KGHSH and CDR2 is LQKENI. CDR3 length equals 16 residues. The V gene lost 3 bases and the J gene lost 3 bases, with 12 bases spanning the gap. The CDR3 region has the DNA TGTGCCAGCTCACCCGACGGGCTTTATGGGGCCAACGTCCTGACTTTC. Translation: CASSPDGLYGANVLTF.

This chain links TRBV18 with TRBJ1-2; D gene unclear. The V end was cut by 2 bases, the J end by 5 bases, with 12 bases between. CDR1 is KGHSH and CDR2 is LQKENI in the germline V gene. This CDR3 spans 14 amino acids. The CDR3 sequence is CASSPGRETYGYTF. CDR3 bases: TGTGCCAGCTCACCAGGCCGGGAGACTTATGGCTACACCTTC. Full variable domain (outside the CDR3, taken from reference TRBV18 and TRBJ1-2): NAGVMQNPRHLVRRRGQEARLRCSPMKGHSHVYWYRQLPEEGLKFMVYLQKENIIDESGMPKERFSAEFPKEGPSILRIQQVVRGDSAAYFCASSPGRETYGYTFGSGTRLTVV.

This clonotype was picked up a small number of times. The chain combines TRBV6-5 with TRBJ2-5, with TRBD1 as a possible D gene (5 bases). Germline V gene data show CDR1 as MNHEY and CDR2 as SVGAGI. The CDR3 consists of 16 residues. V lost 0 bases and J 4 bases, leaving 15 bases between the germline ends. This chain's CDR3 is CASSYSALGLGETQYF. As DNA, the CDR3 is TGTGCCAGCAGTTACTCTGCTCTGGGGCTGGGAGAGACCCAGTACTTC.

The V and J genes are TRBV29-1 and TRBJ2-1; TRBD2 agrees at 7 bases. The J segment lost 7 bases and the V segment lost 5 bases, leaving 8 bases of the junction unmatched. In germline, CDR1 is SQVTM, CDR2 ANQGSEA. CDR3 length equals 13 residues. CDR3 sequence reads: CSVSASGDNEQFF. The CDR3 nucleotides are TGCAGCGTTTCGGCTAGCGGTGATAATGAGCAGTTCTTC.

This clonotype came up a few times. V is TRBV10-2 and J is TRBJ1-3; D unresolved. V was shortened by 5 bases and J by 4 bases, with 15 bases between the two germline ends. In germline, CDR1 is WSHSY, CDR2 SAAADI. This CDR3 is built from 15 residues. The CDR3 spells CASSTTKDGGNTIYF. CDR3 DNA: TGCGCCAGCAGTACAACCAAGGACGGAGGAAACACCATATATTTT.

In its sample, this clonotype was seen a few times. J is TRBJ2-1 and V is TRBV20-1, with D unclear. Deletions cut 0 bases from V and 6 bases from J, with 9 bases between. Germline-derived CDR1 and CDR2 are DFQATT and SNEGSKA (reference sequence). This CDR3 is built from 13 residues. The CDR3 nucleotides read TGCAGTGCTAGAGATGGGCTTGGCAATGAGCAGTTCTTC. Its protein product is CSARDGLGNEQFF.